The text below deals with one T cell receptor beta chain. The CDR3 extends over 11 amino acids. Germline loops: CDR1 LNHDA, CDR2 SQIVND (reference sequence). V lost 7 bases, J lost 5 bases, and 8 bases lay in between. This specimen belongs to a study of blood T cell repertoires in COVID-19. In the authors' workflow: Researchers report that nucleated cell counts were estimated from reference gene primer amplification. TCRdb keeps only in-frame clones here, not all; method: immunoSEQ multiplex PCR. The V and J calls and clone size were taken over from that table, and D and trimming were inferred from the DNA. Of 150,000 or so clones in the sample, 88% were seen once.

The specimen was peripheral blood. The chain links TRBV19 to TRBJ2-5, with D unclear. The clonotype comes from a human donor in a cohort sampled during active COVID-19. CDR3 residues: CASTSGETQYF. The DNA of the CDR3 is TGTGCCAGTACCTCCGGGGAGACCCAGTACTTC.